This TCR beta chain was sequenced during a study of blood T cell repertoires in COVID-19. Study-wide context: Sites across the United States, Italy and Spain contributed samples from acute and convalescent COVID-19.

Germline CDR1 and CDR2: LNHDA and SQIVND (reference sequence). V lost 1 base, J lost 0 bases, and 8 bases lay in between. The CDR3 runs 15 residues. As originally analysed: Counts of nucleated cells, estimated from reference gene primer amplification, were obtained. The repertoire was sequenced with immunoSEQ multiplex PCR; TCRdb's copy has only in-frame clones and lacks some. V, J and clone size were drawn from that table, and D and trimming were deduced from the DNA. The sample has roughly 80,000 clones, more than 75% seen once. Sequences were obtained from peripheral blood. This chain links TRBV19 with TRBJ2-3; D perhaps matches TRBD1 (6 bases). This clonotype was sampled from a woman aged 70-85 years with acute or convalescent COVID-19. The CDR3 loop reads CASSIGTGSTDTQYF. The DNA for the CDR3 is TGTGCCAGTAGTATAGGAACAGGGAGCACAGATACGCAGTATTTT.